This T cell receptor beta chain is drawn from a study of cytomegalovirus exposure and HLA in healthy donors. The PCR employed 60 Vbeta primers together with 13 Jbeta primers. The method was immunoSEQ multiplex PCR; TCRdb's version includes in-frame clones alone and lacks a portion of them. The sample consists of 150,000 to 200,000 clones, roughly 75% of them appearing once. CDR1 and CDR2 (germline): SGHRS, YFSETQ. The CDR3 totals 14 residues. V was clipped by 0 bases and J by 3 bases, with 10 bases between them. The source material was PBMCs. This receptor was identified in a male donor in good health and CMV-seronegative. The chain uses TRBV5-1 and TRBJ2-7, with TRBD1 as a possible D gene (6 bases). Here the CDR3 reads CASSLVGQSYEQYF. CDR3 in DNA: TGCGCCAGCAGCTTGGTTGGACAGAGCTACGAGCAGTACTTC. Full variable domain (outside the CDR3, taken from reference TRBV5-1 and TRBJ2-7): KAGVTQTPRYLIKTRGQQVTLSCSPISGHRSVSWYQQTPGQGLQFLFEYFSETQRNKGNFPGRFSGRQFSNSRSEMNVSTLELGDSALYLCASSLVGQSYEQYFGPGTRLTVT.